This TCR beta chain was found in a study of tumor-infiltrating lymphocytes in glioblastoma multiforme. Germline V gives CDR1 SGHAT, CDR2 FQNNGV. The length of the CDR3 is 15 residues. The V segment lost 5 bases and the J segment 3 bases; nucleotides outside the gene matches: 7. Multiple V-beta primers and a C-beta primer amplified TCRB from RNA. These TCRB libraries lack any described unique molecular identifiers. TCRdb recomputed calls from the multiplex PCR reads with MiXCR, one row per CDR3 protein. The sample yields just under 20,000 distinct CDR3 sequences, just under 70% seen once. Study-level points and caveats: No surface-marker sorting into functional T cell subtypes was done. Clone frequencies may be distorted by unequal TCR transcripts per cell. TCR plus mutation findings rest on a single glioblastoma patient.

A note on this clonotype: The antigen remains undetermined.

This receptor was obtained from a male donor with glioblastoma. The source material was peripheral blood. J is TRBJ2-7 and V is TRBV11-2; TRBD2 agrees at 10 bases. This CDR3 is CASSPQLAGFYEQYF. CDR3 sequence (DNA): TGTGCCAGCAGCCCCCAACTAGCGGGATTCTACGAGCAGTACTTC.